The 2 T cell receptor beta chains listed next were all sequenced from one sample in a study of early T cells in non-severe SARS-CoV-2 infection. TCRdb analysed the 5' RACE reads with MiXCR anew, one entry per CDR3 protein. The table includes about 47,000 distinct CDR3 sequences, roughly a tenth detected once. This material consisted of whole blood, taken at baseline. The receptors originated from an adult who was a healthcare worker with PCR-confirmed SARS-CoV-2 infection or an uninfected control (not recorded which).

This clonotype was seen more than once but under ten times. V usage is TRBV13 and J usage is TRBJ1-1, with D hard to call. The V end lost 5 bases, the J end lost 3 bases, and 13 bases lay between the germline ends. This CDR3 spans 14 amino acids. Germline-derived CDR1 and CDR2 are PRHDT and FYEKMQ (reference sequence). The chain's CDR3 is CASSAPDGYTEAFF. CDR3 bases: TGTGCCAGCAGCGCCCCCGACGGGTACACTGAAGCTTTCTTT.

This clonotype was observed at least ten times. The chain joins TRBV5-1 to TRBJ2-7; TRBD1 or TRBD2 may be the D gene (5 bases each). The CDR3 sequence is 15 residues long. Germline V gene lookup returns CDR1 SGHRS and CDR2 YFSETQ. The V end was cut by 3 bases, the J end by 1 base, with 14 bases between. CDR3 loop: CASSYTGTDSYEQYF. The CDR3 nucleotides are TGCGCCAGCAGCTACACCGGGACGGATTCCTACGAGCAGTACTTC.